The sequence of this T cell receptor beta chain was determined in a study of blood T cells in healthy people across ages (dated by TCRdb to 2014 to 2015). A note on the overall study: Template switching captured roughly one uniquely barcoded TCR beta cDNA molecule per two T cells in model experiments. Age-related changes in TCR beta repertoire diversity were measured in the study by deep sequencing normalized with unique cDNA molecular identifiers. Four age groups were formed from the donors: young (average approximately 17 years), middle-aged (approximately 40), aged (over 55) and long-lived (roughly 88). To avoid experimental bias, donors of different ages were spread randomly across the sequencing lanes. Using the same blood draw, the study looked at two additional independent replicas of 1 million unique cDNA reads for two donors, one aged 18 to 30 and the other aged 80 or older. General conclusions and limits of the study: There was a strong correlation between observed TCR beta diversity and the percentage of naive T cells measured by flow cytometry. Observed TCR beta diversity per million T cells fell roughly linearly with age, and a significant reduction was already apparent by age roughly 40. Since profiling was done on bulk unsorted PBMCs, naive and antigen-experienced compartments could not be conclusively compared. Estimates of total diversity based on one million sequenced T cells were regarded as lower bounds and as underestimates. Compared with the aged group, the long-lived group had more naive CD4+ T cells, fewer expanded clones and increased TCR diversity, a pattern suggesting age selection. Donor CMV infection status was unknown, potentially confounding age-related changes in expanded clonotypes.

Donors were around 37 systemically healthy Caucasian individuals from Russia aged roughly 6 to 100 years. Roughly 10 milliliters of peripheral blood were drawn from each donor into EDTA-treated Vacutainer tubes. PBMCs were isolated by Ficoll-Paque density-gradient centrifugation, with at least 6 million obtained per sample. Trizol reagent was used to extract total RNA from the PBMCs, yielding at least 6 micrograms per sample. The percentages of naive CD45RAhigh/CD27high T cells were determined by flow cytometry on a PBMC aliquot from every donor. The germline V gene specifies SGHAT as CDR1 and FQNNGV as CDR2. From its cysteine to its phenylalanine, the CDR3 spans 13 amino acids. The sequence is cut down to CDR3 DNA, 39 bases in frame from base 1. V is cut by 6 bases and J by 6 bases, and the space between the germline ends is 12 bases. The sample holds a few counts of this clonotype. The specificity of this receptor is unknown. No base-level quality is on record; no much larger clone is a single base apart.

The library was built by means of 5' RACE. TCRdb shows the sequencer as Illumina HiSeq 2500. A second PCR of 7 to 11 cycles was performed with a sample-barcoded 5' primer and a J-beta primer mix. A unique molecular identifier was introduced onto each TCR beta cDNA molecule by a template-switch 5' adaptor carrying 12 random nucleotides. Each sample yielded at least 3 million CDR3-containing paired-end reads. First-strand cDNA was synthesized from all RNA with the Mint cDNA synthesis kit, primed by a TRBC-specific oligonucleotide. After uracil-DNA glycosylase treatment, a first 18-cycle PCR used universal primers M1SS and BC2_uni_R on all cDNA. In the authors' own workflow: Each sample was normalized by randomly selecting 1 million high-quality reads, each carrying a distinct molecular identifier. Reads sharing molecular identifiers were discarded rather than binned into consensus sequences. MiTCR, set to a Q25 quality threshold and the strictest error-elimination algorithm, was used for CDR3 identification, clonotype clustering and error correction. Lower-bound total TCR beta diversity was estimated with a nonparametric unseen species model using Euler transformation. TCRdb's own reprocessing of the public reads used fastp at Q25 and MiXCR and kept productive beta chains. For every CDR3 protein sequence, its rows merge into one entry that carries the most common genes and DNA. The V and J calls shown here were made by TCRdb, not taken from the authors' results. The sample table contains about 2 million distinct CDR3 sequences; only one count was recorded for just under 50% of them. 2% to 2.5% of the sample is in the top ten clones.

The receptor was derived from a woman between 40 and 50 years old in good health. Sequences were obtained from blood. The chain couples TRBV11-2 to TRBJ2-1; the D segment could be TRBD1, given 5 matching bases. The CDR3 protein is CASRYTTGNEQFF. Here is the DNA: TGTGCCAGCAGGTATACAACAGGCAATGAGCAGTTCTTC.